This TCR beta chain was identified during a study of T cell changes during pregnancy in multiple sclerosis. Sequenced by immunoSEQ multiplex PCR; TCRdb stores in-frame clones only, minus some. The table shows approximately 85,000 clones, with approximately 90% occurring only once. The clonotype comes from a female donor with multiple sclerosis, enrolled in a pregnancy study. The sequencing used peripheral blood, collected in the first trimester of pregnancy.

The CDR3 DNA is TGTGCCAGCAGCTCGACTAGTACCTACAATGAGCAGTTCTTC. Translated, it gives CASSSTSTYNEQFF. V and J are TRBV7-2 and TRBJ2-1; tentative D call: TRBD2 (6 bases). The CDR3 has 14 amino acids. Trimming left V 4 bases short and J 2 bases short, with 9 bases between. In germline, CDR1 is SGHTA, CDR2 FQGNSA. The full variable domain, rest sourced from reference TRBV7-2 and TRBJ2-1, is GAGVSQSPSNKVTEKGKDVELRCDPISGHTALYWYRQSLGQGLEFLIYFQGNSAPDKSGLPSDRFSAERTGGSVSTLTIQRTQQEDSAVYLCASSSTSTYNEQFFGPGTRLTVL.